Sequencing of this TCR beta chain was carried out in a study of T cells in Graves' hyperthyroidism and ophthalmopathy (dated by TCRdb to the late 2010s). Concerning the study at large: Peripheral blood samples were taken at the time of initial diagnosis, prior to any treatment. The 95 to 100 discovery patients were randomly divided into training and test sets at a 7:3 ratio. A discovery cohort of approximately 97 patients, about 40 with Graves' ophthalmopathy and under 60 with stable Graves' hyperthyroidism, was used to find distinguishing TCR V-J signatures. In addition, the study compared T-cell repertoires in thyroid tissue and in blood from several Graves' hyperthyroidism patients. Following sampling, methimazole starting at 30 mg daily was given to hyperthyroidism patients, and high-dose intravenous methylprednisolone was given to ophthalmopathy patients. The paper describes TCR Vbeta CDR3 sequencing of about 140 peripheral blood samples, made up of around 41 ophthalmopathy patients, around 73 hyperthyroidism patients and 17 progressor patients. Prospective prediction of ophthalmopathy was tested in an independent validation cohort consisting of some 19 hyperthyroidism patients and some 17 patients who later progressed to ophthalmopathy. On the study overall, not on this receptor specifically: No statistical method was used to set the sample size in advance, and investigators knew the group allocation. Most expanded thyroid clonotypes (frequency above 0.001) were also found in blood, which suggests that blood repertoires may mirror thyroid immune responses. During validation, the model predicted progression to ophthalmopathy a median of around six months ahead of onset, with around 70% sensitivity and roughly 75% specificity. A model built on a 13 V-J signature distinguished ophthalmopathy from stable hyperthyroidism, reaching roughly 88% sensitivity and around 81% specificity in cross-validation and 80%/75% in testing.

TCR beta CDR3 regions were amplified from RNA transcripts. A first-round RT-PCR of the TCR CDR3 used the HTBI primer set with the Qiagen OneStep RT-PCR kit. The libraries were constructed in a second round of multiplex PCR and then size-selected and purified. Paired-end sequencing of the libraries was performed with 100 bp reads on an Illumina HiSeq2000. The original methods were these. SOAPnuke was used to process the raw data, removing reads that contained adapters or uncalled bases, had a mean Phred below 15, or lacked an exact match to the constant primer or identifier. High-quality paired reads were merged with COPE v1.2.5, and unique nucleotide sequences were defined as clonotypes. MiTCR v1.1 was used to align clonotypes to the IMGT TRBV, TRBD and TRBJ reference segments. Only V-J combinations with frequency above 0.0001, covering 99% to 99.2% of repertoires, were analysed. A TCS score was defined as the ratio of F50 (clonal expansion) to E x V (chaos), with BLOSUM62-based TCRdist applied between CDR3 peptides within each V-J. Welch's t-statistics and random forest reduced around 550 V-J features to fewer than 15, which were used in a naive Bayes classifier (R e1071). TCRdb reworked the public reads: Q25 trimming with fastp, MiXCR clone assembly, productive beta chains retained. Merged by CDR3 protein, the rows form single entries marked with the most common genes and DNA. TCRdb assigned the V and J calls; the authors' analysis was not used. The sample yields about 380,000 distinct CDR3 sequences; roughly 12% were counted once. The ten largest account for around 20% of the sample.

The hyperthyroidism patients were between 18 and 65 years old and newly diagnosed, with a disease duration of less than 2 months. Any patient with an uncontrolled infection, another autoimmune disease, pregnancy or lactation was excluded. Diagnoses were established on the basis of clinical symptoms, serum thyroxine and TRAb, thyroid ultrasound, and orbital computed tomography. For progressor patients, blood was drawn at the first diagnosis of hyperthyroidism, before any ophthalmopathy symptoms had appeared. PBMCs were isolated from more than 9 ml of fresh peripheral blood by Ficoll-Paque density gradient centrifugation. Progressor patients were initially diagnosed with Graves' hyperthyroidism and developed ophthalmopathy during follow-up. Trizol reagent was used to extract total RNA, and RNA quality was then checked on an Agilent 2100 Bioanalyzer. Reading the germline V gene (reference sequence) gives CDR1 PRHDT and CDR2 FYEKMQ. From the cysteine through the phenylalanine, the CDR3 covers 13 amino acids. Only the CDR3 region is kept as DNA, spanning 39 bases read in frame from base 1. Trimming at the junction amounts to 0 bases on V and 6 bases on J, and the germline ends lie 6 bases apart.

This clonotype was detected ten times or more. This clone's antigen is unknown. Base qualities are not recorded, but no much larger clone differs from it by a single base. This TCR derives from a man aged 25-45 years with Graves' hyperthyroidism that later progressed to Graves' ophthalmopathy. Source material: blood. The V and J genes are TRBV13 and TRBJ1-5; no D gene can be assigned with confidence. The nucleotide sequence reads TGTGCCAGCAGCTTAGGCAGCCGTCAGCCCCAGCATTTT. Its coded protein is CASSLGSRQPQHF.